The entry that follows covers one T cell receptor (beta chain) sequence. The antigen remains undetermined. These data originate in a study of type 1 regulatory T cells. Points from the study as a whole: Type 1 regulatory T cells had a more restricted TCR repertoire than non-type 1 regulatory T cells.

Each CDR3 protein is one row after TCRdb ran MiXCR on the reads. Of fewer than 80,000 distinct CDR3 sequences in the sample, around 20% were seen once. V was trimmed by 7 bases and J by 3 bases, leaving 11 bases between them. Germline V gene sequence: CDR1 SGHRS, CDR2 YFSETQ. This CDR3 has 12 amino acids. The sequenced material came from cultured type 1 regulatory T (Tr1) cells, either the whole culture or a sorted fraction (not recorded which). The chain uses TRBV5-1 and TRBJ2-7, with a possible D match to TRBD1 (6 bases). This TCR came from a human donor in good health. The CDR3: CASSDRRYEQYF. The DNA of the CDR3 is TGCGCCAGCTCGGACAGACGCTACGAGCAGTACTTC.